This paragraph reports one TCR beta chain. TCRdb re-called the 5' RACE reads; every CDR3 protein appears as one record, without DNA. This sample's table reports some 300,000 distinct CDR3 sequences. This record belongs to a study of T cells expressing NK-cell markers. This TCR derives from a man in his late teens or twenties in good health. Sequencing was done on a sample of blood T cells: a sorted CD56 or NKG2C T cell subset, CD4+ or CD8+ T cells, or bulk PBMC T cells (not recorded which).

CDR3 loop: CASSLGDRVPDTQYF. This chain links TRBV7-8 with TRBJ2-3; TCRdb proposes TRBD1, but this gene call is untestable without DNA. This CDR3 is 15 amino acids long. Germline V gene data show CDR1 as SGHVS and CDR2 as FQNEAQ.